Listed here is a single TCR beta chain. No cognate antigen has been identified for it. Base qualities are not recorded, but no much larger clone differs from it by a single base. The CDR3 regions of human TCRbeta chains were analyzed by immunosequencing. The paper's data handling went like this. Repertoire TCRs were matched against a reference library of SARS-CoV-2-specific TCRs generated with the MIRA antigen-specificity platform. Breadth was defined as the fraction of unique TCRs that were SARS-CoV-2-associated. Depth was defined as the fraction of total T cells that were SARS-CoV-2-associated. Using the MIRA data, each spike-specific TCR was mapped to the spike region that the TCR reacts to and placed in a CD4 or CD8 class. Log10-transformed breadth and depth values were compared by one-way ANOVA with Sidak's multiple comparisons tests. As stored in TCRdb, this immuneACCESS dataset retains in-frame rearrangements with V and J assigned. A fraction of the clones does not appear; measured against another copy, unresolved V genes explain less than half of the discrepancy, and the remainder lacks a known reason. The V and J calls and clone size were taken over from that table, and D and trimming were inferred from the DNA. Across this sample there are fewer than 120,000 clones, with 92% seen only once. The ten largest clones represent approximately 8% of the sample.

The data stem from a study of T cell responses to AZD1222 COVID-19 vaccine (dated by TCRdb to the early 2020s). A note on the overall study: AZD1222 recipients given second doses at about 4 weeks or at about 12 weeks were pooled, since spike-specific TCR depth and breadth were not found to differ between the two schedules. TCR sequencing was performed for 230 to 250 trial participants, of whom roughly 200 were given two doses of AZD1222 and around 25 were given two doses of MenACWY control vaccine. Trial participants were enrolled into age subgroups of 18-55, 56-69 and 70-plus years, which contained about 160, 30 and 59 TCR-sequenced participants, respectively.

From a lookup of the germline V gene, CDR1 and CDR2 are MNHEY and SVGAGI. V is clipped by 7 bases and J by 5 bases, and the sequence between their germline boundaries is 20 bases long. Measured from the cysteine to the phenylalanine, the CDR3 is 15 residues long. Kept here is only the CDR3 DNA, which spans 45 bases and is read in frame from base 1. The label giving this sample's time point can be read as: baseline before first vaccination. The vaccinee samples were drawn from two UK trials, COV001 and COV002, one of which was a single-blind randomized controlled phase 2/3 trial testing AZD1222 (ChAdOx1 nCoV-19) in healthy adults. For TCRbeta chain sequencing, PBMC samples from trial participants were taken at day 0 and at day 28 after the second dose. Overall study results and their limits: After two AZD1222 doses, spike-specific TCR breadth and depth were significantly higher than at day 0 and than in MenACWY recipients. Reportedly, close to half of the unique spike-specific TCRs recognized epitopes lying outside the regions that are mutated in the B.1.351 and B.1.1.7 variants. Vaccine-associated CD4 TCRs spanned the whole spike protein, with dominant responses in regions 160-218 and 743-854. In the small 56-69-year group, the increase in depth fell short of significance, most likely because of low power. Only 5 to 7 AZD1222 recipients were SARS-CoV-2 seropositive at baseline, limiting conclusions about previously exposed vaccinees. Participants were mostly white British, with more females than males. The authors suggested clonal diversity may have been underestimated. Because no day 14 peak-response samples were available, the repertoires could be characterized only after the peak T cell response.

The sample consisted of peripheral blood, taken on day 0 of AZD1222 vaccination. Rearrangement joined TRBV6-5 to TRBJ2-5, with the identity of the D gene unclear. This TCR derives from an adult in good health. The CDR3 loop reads CASTEGWGKVETQYF. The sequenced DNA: TGTGCCAGCACCGAAGGCTGGGGTAAGGTCGAGACCCAGTACTTC.